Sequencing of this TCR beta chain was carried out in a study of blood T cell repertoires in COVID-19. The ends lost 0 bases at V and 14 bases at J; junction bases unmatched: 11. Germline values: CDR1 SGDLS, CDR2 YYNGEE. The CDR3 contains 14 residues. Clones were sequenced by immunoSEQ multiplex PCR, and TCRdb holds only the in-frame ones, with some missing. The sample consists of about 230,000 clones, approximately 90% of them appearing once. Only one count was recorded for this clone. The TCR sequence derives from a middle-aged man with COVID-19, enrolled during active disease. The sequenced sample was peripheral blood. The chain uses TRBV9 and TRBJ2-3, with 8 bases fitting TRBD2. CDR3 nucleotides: TGTGCCAGCAGCGTAGGGACTAGCATGGATGGCGTGTATTTT. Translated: CASSVGTSMDGVYF.